The 27 T cell receptor beta chains below come from one sample, sequenced in a study of blood T cells in healthy people across ages (dated by TCRdb to the mid-2010s). The library was prepared using 5' RACE. Sequencing relied on an Illumina HiSeq 2500. A second roughly 6 to 11 cycle PCR used a sample-barcoded 5' primer and a J-beta primer mix. The public sequencing data were trimmed at Q25 with fastp and processed into clonotypes with MiXCR by TCRdb, which kept only in-frame beta chains. Rows are unified per CDR3 protein, each entry keeping the most common DNA and genes. The sample table records about 560,000 distinct CDR3 sequences; about 26% of these occur just once. Of the sample, over 3.5% falls within the top ten clones. The sample was also reused in another study, on T cells of mothers and their children.

The specimen sequenced was blood. These receptors came from a boy younger than 10 in good health.

About this clonotype: The junction shows a germline mismatch at one end, possibly a read error. The rearrangement uses TRBV20-1 and TRBJ1-2; D not certain. Germline V gene sequence: CDR1 DFQATT, CDR2 SNEGSKA (reference sequence). The CDR3 has 12 residues. CDR3 sequence: CSASVGSNGYIF. CDR3 in DNA: TGCAGTGCTAGCGTAGGGTCTAATGGCTACATCTTC.

This clonotype showed up just a few times. This rearrangement joins TRBV5-1 to TRBJ2-5; 9 nucleotides match TRBD1. CDR3 size: 14 residues. With V trimmed by 4 bases and J by 6 bases, 7 bases remained unmatched. Germline CDR1 and CDR2: SGHRS and YFSETQ. In DNA, the CDR3 is TGCGCCAGCAGCACGGGGACAGGGAAGAAGACCCAGTACTTC. The encoded protein is CASSTGTGKKTQYF.

This clonotype was seen a few times. The chain recombines TRBV12-3 or TRBV12-4 with TRBJ2-2; D is uncertain. The CDR3 has 13 residues. Trimming pared 2 bases from V and 6 bases from J, leaving 7 bases between. The chain's CDR3 is CASSLTAPGELFF. The CDR3 nucleotides read TGTGCCAGCAGTTTAACGGCGCCCGGGGAGCTGTTTTTT.

CDR3 loop: CASSRPRGTSRVWETQYF. CDR3 coding DNA: TGTGCCAGCAGCCGACCAAGGGGGACTAGCCGGGTATGGGAGACCCAGTACTTC. This chain joins TRBV3-1 and TRBJ2-5; TRBD2 aligns across 9 bases. The germline gives CDR1 LGHDT, CDR2 YNNKEL (reference sequence). The CDR3 contains 18 residues. With 4 bases clipped from V and 5 bases from J, the junction kept 17 bases outside the gene matches.

The chain is built from TRBV7-2 and TRBJ2-5; 7 bases are a match to TRBD1. The CDR3 runs 16 residues. With V trimmed by 5 bases and J by 2 bases, 11 bases remained unmatched. Germline CDR1 is SGHTA and CDR2 is FQGNSA. The CDR3 region has the DNA TGTGCCAGCAGCAAAAGTAGGGGGACAGCTCAAGAGACCCAGTACTTC. This translates into CASSKSRGTAQETQYF.

The rearrangement links TRBV29-1 to TRBJ1-1, with D tentatively TRBD1 (6 bases). The V end was cut by 4 bases, the J end by 6 bases, with 12 bases between. The CDR3 loop spans 12 amino acids. Looked up from germline, CDR1 is SQVTM and CDR2 is ANQGSEA. The CDR3 loop is CSVVVGAAEAFF. Written as DNA, the CDR3 is TGCAGCGTTGTTGTGGGGGCGGCTGAAGCTTTCTTT. Using reference TRBV29-1 and TRBJ1-1 for the parts outside the CDR3, the full variable domain is SAVISQKPSRDICQRGTSLTIQCQVDSQVTMMFWYRQQPGQSLTLIATANQGSEATYESGFVIDKFPISRPNLTFSTLTVSNMSPEDSSIYLCSVVVGAAEAFFGQGTRLTVV.

The chain carries TRBV20-1 and TRBJ1-2; no reliable D call. This CDR3 has 12 amino acids. Germline values: CDR1 DFQATT, CDR2 SNEGSKA (reference sequence). Trimming shortened V by 6 bases and J by 2 bases, and 10 bases separated the two germline ends. CDR3 in DNA: TGCAGTGCGCAACCACGGAACTATGGCTACACCTTC. It specifies CSAQPRNYGYTF.

The V gene is TRBV11-2, the J gene TRBJ2-6; 12 nucleotides match TRBD1. V shed 5 bases and J 2 bases; nucleotides not matched to a gene: 10. CDR3 size: 19 residues. The germline CDR1 and CDR2 sequences are SGHAT and FQNNGV. The CDR3 region has the DNA TGTGCCAGCAGCACCCGGGACAGGGGGCTCCTAACTGGGGCCAACGTCCTGACTTTC. Protein product: CASSTRDRGLLTGANVLTF. The whole variable domain, remainder taken from reference TRBV11-2 and TRBJ2-6, is EAGVAQSPRYKIIEKRQSVAFWCNPISGHATLYWYQQILGQGPKLLIQFQNNGVVDDSQLPKDRFSAERLKGVDSTLKIQPAKLEDSAVYLCASSTRDRGLLTGANVLTFGAGSRLTVL.

This clonotype was picked up a small number of times. The rearrangement uses TRBV9 and TRBJ2-1, with TRBD1 identical over 9 bases. The CDR3 covers 16 residues. The J segment lost 7 bases and the V segment lost 0 bases, leaving 8 bases of the junction unmatched. Per germline, CDR1 SGDLS and CDR2 YYNGEE. The CDR3 sequence is CASSVAPGQGQNEQFF. CDR3 bases: TGTGCCAGCAGCGTAGCCCCGGGACAGGGACAAAATGAGCAGTTCTTC. Complete variable domain (other parts from reference TRBV9 and TRBJ2-1): DSGVTQTPKHLITATGQRVTLRCSPRSGDLSVYWYQQSLDQGLQFLIQYYNGEERAKGNILERFSAQQFPDLHSELNLSSLELGDSALYFCASSVAPGQGQNEQFFGPGTRLTVL.

The rearrangement uses TRBV5-1 and TRBJ1-2; 7 nucleotides agree with TRBD1. Germline loops: CDR1 SGHRS, CDR2 YFSETQ. CDR3 length: 13 amino acids. Losses at the gene ends were 4 bases for V and 6 bases for J; bases not matched to a gene: 6. CDR3 in DNA: TGCGCCAGCAGCATAGGACAGGTGGATGGCTACACCTTC. It translates to CASSIGQVDGYTF.

This clonotype was picked up a small number of times. The chain carries TRBV2 and TRBJ2-7; D is ambiguous. CDR3 length: 11 residues. V lost 11 bases and J lost 1, with 9 bases in between. Germline V gene sequence: CDR1 SNHLY, CDR2 FYNNEI. The CDR3 is CAGGGSYEQYF. Here the CDR3 DNA reads TGTGCCGGTGGTGGGTCCTACGAGCAGTACTTC. Combining the CDR3 with reference TRBV2 and TRBJ2-7 gives the whole variable domain EPEVTQTPSHQVTQMGQEVILRCVPISNHLYFYWYRQILGQKVEFLVSFYNNEISEKSEIFDDQFSVERPDGSNFTLKIRSTKLEDSAMYFCAGGGSYEQYFGPGTRLTVT.

The V and J genes are TRBV12-3 or TRBV12-4 and TRBJ1-3; maybe TRBD1 (5 bases). V lost 3 bases and J lost 4, with 16 bases in between. The CDR3 contains 16 residues. The CDR3 spells CASSFDRIGAGNTIYF. For the CDR3, the DNA is TGTGCCAGCAGTTTTGACCGAATTGGGGCGGGAAACACCATATATTTT.

This clonotype occurred a few times. This chain uses TRBV2 with TRBJ2-5, with D possibly matching TRBD2 (5 bases). There are 14 residues in the CDR3. Germline-derived CDR1 and CDR2 are SNHLY and FYNNEI. V was shortened by 5 bases and J by 5 bases, with 15 bases between the two germline ends. For the CDR3, the DNA is TGTGCCAGCAGTACAGAGACGGGCGGGGAGACCCAGTACTTC. Its protein product is CASSTETGGETQYF.

V gene TRBV7-9 combines with J gene TRBJ2-7, with D perhaps TRBD2 (6 bases). The CDR3 runs to 14 residues. The germline V gene encodes CDR1 SEHNR and CDR2 FQNEAQ (reference sequence). The V end was cut by 3 bases, the J end by 2 bases, with 11 bases between. CDR3 in DNA: TGTGCCAGCAGCTTCCCGGGACTTCCCTACGAGCAGTACTTC. Protein sequence: CASSFPGLPYEQYF.

A few counts support this clonotype. The chain combines TRBV19 with TRBJ2-3, with D perhaps assigned TRBD1 or TRBD2 (5 bases each). The CDR3 consists of 15 residues. The V and J ends lost 3 bases and 4 bases respectively, with 14 bases between them. Germline V gives CDR1 LNHDA, CDR2 SQIVND (reference sequence). Here the CDR3 reads CASSIGTMGADTQYF. The CDR3 nucleotides read TGTGCCAGTAGTATTGGAACGATGGGGGCAGATACGCAGTATTTT.

This clonotype has just a few counts. V and J are TRBV27 and TRBJ2-5, with TRBD2 matching 14 bases. Germline V gene lookup returns CDR1 MNHEY and CDR2 SMNVEV (reference sequence). V lost 3 bases and J lost 6; bases outside the gene matches: 9. The length of the CDR3 is 17 residues. In DNA form, the CDR3 reads TGTGCCAGCAGTTTCGGGACTAGCGGGAGATTGGGGAAGACCCAGTACTTC. It is translated as CASSFGTSGRLGKTQYF.

Only a few counts were recorded for this clonotype. This chain links TRBV5-1 with TRBJ2-1; D gene uncertain. V lost 0 bases and J lost 5, with 9 bases in between. Germline loops: CDR1 SGHRS, CDR2 YFSETQ. The CDR3 has 14 residues. CDR3 bases: TGCGCCAGCAGCTTGGTAGGGATTAACAATGAGCAGTTCTTC. As protein: CASSLVGINNEQFF.

This clonotype turned up a few times. J is TRBJ2-6 and V is TRBV27; the D gene is possibly TRBD2 (6 bases). CDR1 and CDR2 from the germline V gene are MNHEY and SMNVEV (reference sequence). Trimming stripped 4 bases from V and 0 bases from J, with 16 bases between. The CDR3 totals 18 residues. CDR3: CASSSSRPEGSGANVLTF. Written as DNA, the CDR3 is TGTGCCAGCAGTTCTTCCCGTCCGGAGGGCTCTGGGGCCAACGTCCTGACTTTC.

In its sample, this clonotype was seen many times. The V call is TRBV5-1, the J call TRBJ2-7, with D unresolved. This CDR3 spans 13 amino acids. Deletions cut 2 bases from V and 1 base from J, with 7 bases between. The germline CDR1 and CDR2 sequences are SGHRS and YFSETQ. CDR3 nucleotide sequence: TGCGCCAGCAGCTTCGGTACGTCCTACGAGCAGTACTTC. It encodes CASSFGTSYEQYF.

This clonotype was seen more than once but under ten times. This chain links TRBV3-1 with TRBJ2-1; D tentatively fits TRBD1 or TRBD2 (6 bases each). Germline CDR1 reads LGHDT; CDR2 reads YNNKEL (reference sequence). V lost 2 bases and J 0 bases, leaving 14 bases between the germline ends. The CDR3 is made up of 17 amino acids. The CDR3 loop is CASSQRRGTPSYNEQFF. The CDR3 nucleotides read TGTGCCAGCAGCCAAAGGAGGGGGACACCCTCCTACAATGAGCAGTTCTTC.

This clonotype appeared many times. CDR3 residues: CSAIVSGSEAETQYF. The CDR3 coding sequence is TGCAGTGCTATCGTTAGCGGGAGTGAGGCGGAGACCCAGTACTTC. The chain couples TRBV20-1 to TRBJ2-5, with 9 bases lining up with TRBD2. Unmatched junction bases numbered 11, after V lost 4 bases and J lost 5 bases. Germline V gene lookup returns CDR1 DFQATT and CDR2 SNEGSKA (reference sequence). This CDR3 comprises 15 residues.

V is TRBV2 and J is TRBJ2-5; TRBD2 agrees at 10 bases. V lost 7 bases, J lost 3 bases, and 5 bases stayed unmatched. In germline, CDR1 is SNHLY, CDR2 FYNNEI. The CDR3 totals 14 residues. CDR3 coding DNA: TGTGCCAGCACCAACGGACTAGCGGAAGAGACCCAGTACTTC. Its protein is CASTNGLAEETQYF.

The V gene is TRBV6-5, the J gene TRBJ2-5; 9 bases agree with TRBD1. Germline assignment: CDR1 MNHEY and CDR2 SVGAGI. Trimming cost V 2 bases and J 2 bases; bases outside gene matches: 18. The CDR3 extends over 20 amino acids. The CDR3 nucleotides are TGTGCCAGCAGTTACACTCATCACAGGGGGCGCCCAGATGAACAAGAGACCCAGTACTTC. Translating it yields CASSYTHHRGRPDEQETQYF.

This chain uses TRBV4-1 with TRBJ2-5, with D tentatively TRBD2 (6 bases). The CDR3 length is 14 residues. Germline V CDR1 and CDR2: MGHRA, YSYEKL. Trimming removed 0 bases from V and 5 bases from J, with 10 bases in between. The CDR3 nucleotides are TGCGCCAGCAGCCAAGATGGAGGGGCCGAGACCCAGTACTTC. Amino acid sequence: CASSQDGGAETQYF.

The J gene is TRBJ1-4, the V gene TRBV7-2; D is possibly TRBD1 (5 bases). This CDR3 is built from 15 residues. Deletions cut 5 bases from V and 0 bases from J, with 10 bases between. Germline loops: CDR1 SGHTA, CDR2 FQGNSA. The CDR3 nucleotides are TGTGCCAGCAGCCCTCAGGGCCCAACTAATGAAAAACTGTTTTTT. The encoded protein is CASSPQGPTNEKLFF.

The chain carries TRBV3-1 and TRBJ1-2, with D hard to call. Germline CDR1 is LGHDT and CDR2 is YNNKEL (reference sequence). This CDR3 spans 13 amino acids. Trimming took 6 bases from V and 9 from J, leaving 17 bases between them. The CDR3 loop is CASRLQPSISYTF. CDR3 in DNA: TGTGCCAGCAGGCTGCAGCCGTCTATCAGCTACACCTTC.

This clonotype appeared a few times. The chain carries TRBV7-9 and TRBJ1-2; 7 nucleotides line up with TRBD1. V lost 5 bases to trimming and J lost 1 base; unmatched junction nucleotides: 7. This CDR3 is 15 amino acids long. CDR1 SEHNR and CDR2 FQNEAQ come from the germline V gene (reference sequence). CDR3: CASSLDRHLNYGYTF. The CDR3 bases are TGTGCCAGCAGCCTGGACAGGCACCTTAACTATGGCTACACCTTC.